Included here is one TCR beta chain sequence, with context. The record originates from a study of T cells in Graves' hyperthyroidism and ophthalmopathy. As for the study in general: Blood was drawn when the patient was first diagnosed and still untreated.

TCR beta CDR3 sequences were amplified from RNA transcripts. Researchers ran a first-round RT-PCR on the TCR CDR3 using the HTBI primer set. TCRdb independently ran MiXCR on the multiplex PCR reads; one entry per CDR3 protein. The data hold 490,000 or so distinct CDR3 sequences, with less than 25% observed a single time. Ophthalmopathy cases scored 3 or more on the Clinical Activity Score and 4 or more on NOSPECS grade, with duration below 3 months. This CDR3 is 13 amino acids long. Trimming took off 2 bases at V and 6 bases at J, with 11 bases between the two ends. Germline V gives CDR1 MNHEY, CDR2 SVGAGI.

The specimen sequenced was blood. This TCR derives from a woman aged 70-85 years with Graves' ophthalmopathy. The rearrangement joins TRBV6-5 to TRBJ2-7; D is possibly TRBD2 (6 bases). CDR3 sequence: CASSYLAGGEQYF. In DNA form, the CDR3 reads TGTGCCAGCAGTTACCTCGCCGGGGGCGAGCAGTACTTC.